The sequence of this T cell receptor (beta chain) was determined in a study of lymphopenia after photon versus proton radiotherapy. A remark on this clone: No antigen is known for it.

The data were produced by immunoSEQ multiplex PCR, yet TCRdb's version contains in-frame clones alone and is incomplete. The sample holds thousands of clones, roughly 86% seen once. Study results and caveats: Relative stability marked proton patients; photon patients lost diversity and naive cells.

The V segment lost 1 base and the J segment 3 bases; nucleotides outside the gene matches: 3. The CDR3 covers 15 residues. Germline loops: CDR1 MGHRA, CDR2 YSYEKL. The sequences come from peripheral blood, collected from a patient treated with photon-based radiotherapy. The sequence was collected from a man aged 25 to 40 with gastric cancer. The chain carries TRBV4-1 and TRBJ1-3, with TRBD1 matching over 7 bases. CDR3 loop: CASSQANRGGNTIYF. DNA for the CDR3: TGCGCCAGCAGCCAAGCAAACAGGGGTGGAAACACCATATATTTT.